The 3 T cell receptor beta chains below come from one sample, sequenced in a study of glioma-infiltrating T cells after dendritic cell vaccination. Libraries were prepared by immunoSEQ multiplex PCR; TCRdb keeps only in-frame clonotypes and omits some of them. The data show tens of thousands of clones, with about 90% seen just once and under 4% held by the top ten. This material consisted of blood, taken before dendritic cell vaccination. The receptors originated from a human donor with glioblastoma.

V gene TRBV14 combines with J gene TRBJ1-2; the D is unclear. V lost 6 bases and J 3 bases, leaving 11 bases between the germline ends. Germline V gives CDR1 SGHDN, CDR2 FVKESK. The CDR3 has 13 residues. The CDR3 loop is CASRNSGYYGYTF. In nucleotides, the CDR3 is TGTGCCAGCAGAAACAGCGGATACTATGGCTACACCTTC.

For the CDR3, the DNA is TGTGCCAGCACTCGGGGGGGGAGCTCCTACAATGAGCAGTTCTTC. Its protein product is CASTRGGSSYNEQFF. The chain uses TRBV6-1 and TRBJ2-1; 8 nucleotides match TRBD2. The V segment lost 7 bases and the J segment 0 bases; nucleotides outside the gene matches: 5. This CDR3 region has 15 residues. Germline lookup yields CDR1 MNHNS and CDR2 SASEGT.

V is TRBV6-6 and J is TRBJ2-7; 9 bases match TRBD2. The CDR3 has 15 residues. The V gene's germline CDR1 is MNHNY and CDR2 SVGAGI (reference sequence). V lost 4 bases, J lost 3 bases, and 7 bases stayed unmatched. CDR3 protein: CASSSAGGLYYEQYF. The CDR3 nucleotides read TGTGCCAGCAGTTCTGCGGGGGGGCTATACTACGAGCAGTACTTC.